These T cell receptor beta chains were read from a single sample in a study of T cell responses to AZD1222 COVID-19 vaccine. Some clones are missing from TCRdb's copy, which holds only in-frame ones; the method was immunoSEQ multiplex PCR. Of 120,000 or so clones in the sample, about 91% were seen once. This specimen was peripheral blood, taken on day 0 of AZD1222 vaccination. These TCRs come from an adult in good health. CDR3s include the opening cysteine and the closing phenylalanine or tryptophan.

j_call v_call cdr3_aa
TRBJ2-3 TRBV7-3 CASSLSPVDTQYF
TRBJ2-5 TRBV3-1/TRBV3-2 CASSQGETQYF
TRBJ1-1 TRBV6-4 CASRWTGNLNTEAFF
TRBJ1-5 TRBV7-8 CASSLDRNNQPQHF
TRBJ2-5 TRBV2 CASGSTRVETQYF
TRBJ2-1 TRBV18 CASSPQGRGHDQFF
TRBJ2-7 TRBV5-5 CASSLARGLYEQYF
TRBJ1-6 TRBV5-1 CASSLQGENSPLHF
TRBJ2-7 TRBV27 CASTAGTLPYEQYF
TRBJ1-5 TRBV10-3 CATTDRDSNQPQHF
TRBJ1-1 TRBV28 CASSSGQGTGEAFF
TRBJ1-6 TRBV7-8 CASSLVREGSPLHF
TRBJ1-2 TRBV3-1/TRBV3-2 CASFLGGNGYTF
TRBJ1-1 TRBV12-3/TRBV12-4 CASSLDRRSEAFF
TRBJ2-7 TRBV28 CASSPRVGVGQGGEQYF
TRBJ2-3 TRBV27 CASINTGSTDTQYF
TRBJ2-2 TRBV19 CASMSRAGGTGELFF
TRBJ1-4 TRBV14 CASSQGREVTRDMIF
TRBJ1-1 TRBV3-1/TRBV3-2 CASSRRGGIAEAFF
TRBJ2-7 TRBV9 CASSVGSGGAYTYEQYF
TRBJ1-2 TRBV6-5 CASSYSTGGQNYGYTF
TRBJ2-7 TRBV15 CATSAAGGLYEQYF
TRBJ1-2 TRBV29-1 CSVESQGEDGYTF
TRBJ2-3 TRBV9 CASSVGEVDTQYF
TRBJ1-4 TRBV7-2 CASSLPGAGEKLFF
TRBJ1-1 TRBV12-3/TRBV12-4 CASSLAPAAAFF
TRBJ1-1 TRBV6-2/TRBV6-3 CASSYSTGQEAFF
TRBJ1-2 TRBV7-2 CASSSDYSYGYTF
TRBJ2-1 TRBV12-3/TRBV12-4 CASKTVNEQFF
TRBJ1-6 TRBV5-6 CASSFSIYSPLHF
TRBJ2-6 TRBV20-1 CSASRDAIGDGANVLTF
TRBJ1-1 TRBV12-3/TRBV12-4 CASSPTGGAAFF
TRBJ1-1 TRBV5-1 CASSLGWVNTEAFF
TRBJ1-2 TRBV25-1 CASRLGGNYGYTF
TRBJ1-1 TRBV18 CASSPPEGGGTEAFF
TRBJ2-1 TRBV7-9 CASSLGSGGAKNWNEQFF
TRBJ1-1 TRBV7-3 CASSLTPANTEAFF
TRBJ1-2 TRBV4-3 CASSQSGVGYGYTF
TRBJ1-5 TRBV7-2 CASSLEGLNQPQHF
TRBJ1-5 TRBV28 CASTRYSNQPQHF
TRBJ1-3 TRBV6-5 CASSYPGQSGNTIYF